This TCR beta chain was identified in a study of long-term antiretroviral therapy in people with HIV. General study points: Repertoires looked antigen-experienced, with only a slight naive shift after ART. Diversity remained lower than transplant donor controls, even though it increased after ART.

This clone has more than one count but fewer than ten. Its antigen is not known. Run at survey level, the immunoSEQ assay was version v3.0. Libraries were prepared by immunoSEQ multiplex PCR; TCRdb keeps only in-frame clonotypes and omits some of them. Of more than 15,000 clones listed, about 70% are singletons. Germline V gene lookup returns CDR1 SGHRS and CDR2 YFSETQ. This CDR3 has 16 residues. Deletions cut 0 bases from V and 4 bases from J, with 16 bases between. The chain combines TRBV5-1 with TRBJ1-1; tentative D call: TRBD1 (6 bases). Sequences were derived from unsorted PBMCs, sampled 0.5 years before starting antiretroviral therapy. The sequence derives from a man aged 18 to 29 with HIV. The CDR3 coding sequence is TGCGCCAGCAGCTTGGGGGACACTCACCCGCCCACTGAAGCTTTCTTT. It specifies CASSLGDTHPPTEAFF.